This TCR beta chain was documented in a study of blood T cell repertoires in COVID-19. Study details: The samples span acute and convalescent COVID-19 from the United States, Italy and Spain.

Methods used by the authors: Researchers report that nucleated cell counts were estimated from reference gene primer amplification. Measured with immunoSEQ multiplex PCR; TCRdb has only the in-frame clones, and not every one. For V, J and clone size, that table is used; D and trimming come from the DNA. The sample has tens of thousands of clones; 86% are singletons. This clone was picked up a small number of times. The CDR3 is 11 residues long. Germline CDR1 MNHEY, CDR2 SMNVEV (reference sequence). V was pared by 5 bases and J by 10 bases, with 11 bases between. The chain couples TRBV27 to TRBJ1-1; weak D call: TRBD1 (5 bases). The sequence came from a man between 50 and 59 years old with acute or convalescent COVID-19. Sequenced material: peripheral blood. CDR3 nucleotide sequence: TGTGCCAGCAGTGGAGGGGACGGAGCTTTCTTT. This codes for CASSGGDGAFF.